This T cell receptor (beta chain) was sequenced for a study of early T cells in non-severe SARS-CoV-2 infection. Study background: Bulk RNA from unsorted whole blood was sequenced; chains were unpaired. Study results and caveats: CD4 and private specificities were missed by VDJdb matching, which favored anti-spike CD8 responses.

Unique molecular identifiers tagged individual cDNA molecules. In TCRdb, the 5' RACE reads were re-called with MiXCR into one record per CDR3 protein. The sample yields about 34,000 distinct CDR3 sequences, about 6% seen once. The CDR3 consists of 15 residues. CDR1 MDHEN and CDR2 SYDVKM come from the germline V gene. Trimming pared 1 base from V and 2 bases from J, leaving 11 bases between. For this clonotype: The antigen is unknown.

This chain joins TRBV28 and TRBJ2-5; perhaps TRBD1 as D (5 bases). The sequenced material came from whole blood. This TCR was recovered from an adult who was a healthcare worker with PCR-confirmed SARS-CoV-2 infection or an uninfected control (not recorded which). This chain's CDR3 is CASSLYGSGQETQYF. Here the CDR3 DNA reads TGTGCCAGCAGTTTATATGGATCAGGGCAAGAGACCCAGTACTTC.